The 10 T cell receptor beta chains in this list originate from one sample, sequenced in a study of tumor-infiltrating lymphocytes in primary liver carcinoma. The tissue used was unsorted bulk material of about 19-34 mg. RNA and DNA were co-extracted from it with the AllPrep DNA/RNA mini kit. The input was approximately 500 ng total RNA; TCR beta cDNA was made from it with a constant-region primer. It was through three nested multiplex PCR rounds of slightly modified ARM-PCR that TCR beta libraries arose. TRBV1-TRBV30 forward and Cbeta reverse primers drove the first two approximately 10-cycle rounds. TCRdb processed the multiplex PCR reads anew with MiXCR; each CDR3 protein has one entry. The data contain about 50,000 distinct CDR3 sequences, around 77% of them singletons. The specimen was liver tumor tissue from sampling region 5. The subset denotes: tumor region T5, tumor centre. The receptor source for this set is a man in his forties with primary liver carcinoma and hepatitis B virus infection.

This clonotype was found a few times. The CDR3 ends on some other residue instead of the conserved phenylalanine or tryptophan, so this is likely a read error. The rearrangement joins TRBV6-5 to TRBJ2-7, with D possibly matching TRBD1 (6 bases). CDR1 and CDR2 (germline): MNHEY, SVGAGI. The CDR3 is made up of 16 amino acids. The CDR3 DNA is TGTGCCAGTAGTTACGGAGGCAGGGGACATACCTACGAGCAGTACTCC. It translates to CASSYGGRGHTYEQYS.

With respect to this clonotype: One end of the junction fails to match germline, which may point to a read error. J is TRBJ1-5 and V is TRBV10-3, with D perhaps TRBD1 (5 bases). Germline assignment: CDR1 ENHRY and CDR2 SYGVKD. The CDR3 has 13 amino acids. CDR3 amino acids: CAISEGENQPRHF. CDR3 bases: TGTGCCATCAGTGAAGGGGAGAATCAGCCCCGGCATTTT.

CDR3 loop: CASSSFPLSGGRDTQYF. The CDR3 DNA sequence: TGTGCCAGCAGTTCATTCCCCCTAAGCGGAGGGAGAGATACGCAGTATTTT. The genes are TRBV6-5 and TRBJ2-3; TRBD2 might be the D (6 bases). The CDR3 runs 17 residues. Trimming stripped 4 bases from V and 5 bases from J, with 22 bases between. Germline V CDR1 and CDR2: MNHEY, SVGAGI.

The chain has TRBV11-1 and TRBJ2-3, with D perhaps TRBD1 (5 bases). The CDR3 runs 19 residues. Per the germline V gene, CDR1 is SGHAT and CDR2 is FQDESV (reference sequence). Trimming removed 4 bases from V and 1 base from J, with 24 bases in between. The CDR3 region is CASSSRGSTVGTRTDTQYF. CDR3 DNA sequence: TGTGCCAGCAGCTCTAGGGGAAGCACTGTTGGAACCCGCACAGATACGCAGTATTTT.

The CDR3 sequence is CAISVTGLGETQYF. CDR3 DNA: TGTGCCATCAGTGTGACAGGGTTAGGAGAGACCCAGTACTTC. This chain links TRBV10-3 with TRBJ2-5; TRBD1 matches at 7 bases. The CDR3 is 14 amino acids. V shed 4 bases and J 4 bases; nucleotides not matched to a gene: 6. Germline V gene sequence: CDR1 ENHRY, CDR2 SYGVKD.

The chain carries TRBV6-5 and TRBJ2-3; possibly TRBD2 for D (5 bases). The CDR3 loop spans 15 amino acids. Germline V CDR1 and CDR2: MNHEY, SVGAGI. This CDR3 reads CASVPGLARTDTQYF. As DNA, the CDR3 is TGTGCTAGCGTCCCAGGATTAGCGAGAACAGATACGCAGTATTTT.

Notes on this clonotype: Given the absence of the conserved phenylalanine or tryptophan at the CDR3 end, a read error is likely. This CDR3 reads CSVKFSGNTIYL. The CDR3 DNA is TGCAGCGTAAAGTTTAGCGGAAACACCATATATCTT. The genes are TRBV29-1 and TRBJ1-3; D gene uncertain. V was pared by 6 bases and J by 4 bases, with 10 bases between. This CDR3 spans 12 amino acids. Germline assignment: CDR1 SQVTM and CDR2 ANQGSEA.

With regard to this clonotype: The CDR3 end shows no conserved phenylalanine or tryptophan, and so a read error is likely. The rearrangement joins TRBV10-3 to TRBJ2-3; TRBD1 aligns across 10 bases. In germline, CDR1 is ENHRY, CDR2 SYGVKD. This CDR3 spans 14 amino acids. The CDR3 protein is CVVSGTGGTDTQYL. The CDR3 bases are TGTGTCGTATCCGGGACAGGGGGCACAGATACGCAGTATCTT.

The J gene is TRBJ1-1, the V gene TRBV16, with D tentatively TRBD1 (5 bases). This CDR3 has 16 residues. Trimming took off 8 bases at V and 0 bases at J, with 19 bases between the two ends. Germline lookup yields CDR1 KGHSY and CDR2 FQNENV. In DNA form, the CDR3 reads TGTGCCAGCGGTCAAAACGACGGAGGGGTGAACACTGAAGCTTTCTTT. Amino acids: CASGQNDGGVNTEAFF.

Remarks on this clonotype: One end of the junction does not line up with germline, which may come from a read error. The chain is built from TRBV6-6 and TRBJ2-3; 8 bases agree with TRBD1. This CDR3 has 14 residues. From germline, CDR1 is MNHNY and CDR2 SVGAGI (reference sequence). The CDR3 DNA is TGTACCAGCAGGTCTACAGGGGGTGGAGATATACAGTATTTT. Translating it yields CTSRSTGGGDIQYF.